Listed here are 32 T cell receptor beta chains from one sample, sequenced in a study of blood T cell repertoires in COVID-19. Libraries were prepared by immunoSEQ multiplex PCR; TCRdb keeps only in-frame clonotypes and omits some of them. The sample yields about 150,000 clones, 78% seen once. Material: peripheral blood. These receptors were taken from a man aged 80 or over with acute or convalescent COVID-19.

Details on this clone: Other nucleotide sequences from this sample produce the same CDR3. This chain's CDR3 is CASSLAGSGANVLTF. For the CDR3, the DNA is TGCGCCAGCAGCTTGGCCGGGTCTGGGGCCAACGTCCTGACTTTC. This chain connects TRBV5-1 to TRBJ2-6, with no clear D. CDR1 is SGHRS and CDR2 is YFSETQ in the germline V gene. Trimming took off 0 bases at V and 1 base at J, with 5 bases between the two ends. There are 15 residues in the CDR3.

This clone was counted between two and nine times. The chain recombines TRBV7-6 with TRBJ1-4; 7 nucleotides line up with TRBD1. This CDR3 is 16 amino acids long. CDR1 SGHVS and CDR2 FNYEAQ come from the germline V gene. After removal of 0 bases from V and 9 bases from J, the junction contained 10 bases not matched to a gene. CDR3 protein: CASSLAQGQNMQKLFF. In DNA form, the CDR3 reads TGTGCCAGCAGCTTAGCGCAGGGACAGAACATGCAAAAACTGTTTTTT. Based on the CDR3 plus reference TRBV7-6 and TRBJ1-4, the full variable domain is GAGVSQSPRYKVTKRGQDVALRCDPISGHVSLYWYRQALGQGPEFLTYFNYEAQQDKSGLPNDRFSAERPEGSISTLTIQRTEQRDSAMYRCASSLAQGQNMQKLFFGSGTQLSVL.

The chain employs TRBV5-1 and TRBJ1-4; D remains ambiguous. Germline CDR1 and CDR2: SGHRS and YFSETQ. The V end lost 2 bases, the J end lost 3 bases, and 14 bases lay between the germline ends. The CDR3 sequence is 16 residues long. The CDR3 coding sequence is TGCGCCAGCAGCTTCGGCGGTGCCTCGCCTAATGAAAAACTGTTTTTT. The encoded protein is CASSFGGASPNEKLFF. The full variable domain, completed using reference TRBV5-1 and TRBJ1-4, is KAGVTQTPRYLIKTRGQQVTLSCSPISGHRSVSWYQQTPGQGLQFLFEYFSETQRNKGNFPGRFSGRQFSNSRSEMNVSTLELGDSALYLCASSFGGASPNEKLFFGSGTQLSVL.

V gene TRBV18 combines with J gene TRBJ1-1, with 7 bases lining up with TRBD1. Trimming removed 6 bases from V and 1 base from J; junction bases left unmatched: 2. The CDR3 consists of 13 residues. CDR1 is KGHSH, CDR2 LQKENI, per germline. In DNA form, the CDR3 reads TGTGCCAGCTCGCGGACAGGGAACACTGAAGCTTTCTTT. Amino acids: CASSRTGNTEAFF. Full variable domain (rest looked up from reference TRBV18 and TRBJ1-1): NAGVMQNPRHLVRRRGQEARLRCSPMKGHSHVYWYRQLPEEGLKFMVYLQKENIIDESGMPKERFSAEFPKEGPSILRIQQVVRGDSAAYFCASSRTGNTEAFFGQGTRLTVV.

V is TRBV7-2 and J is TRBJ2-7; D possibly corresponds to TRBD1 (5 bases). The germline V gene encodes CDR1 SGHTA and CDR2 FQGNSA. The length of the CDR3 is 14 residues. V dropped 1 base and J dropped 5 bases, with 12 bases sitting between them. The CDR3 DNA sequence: TGTGCCAGCAGCTTAGTCGACAGCCGGGACGAGCAGTACTTC. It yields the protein CASSLVDSRDEQYF.

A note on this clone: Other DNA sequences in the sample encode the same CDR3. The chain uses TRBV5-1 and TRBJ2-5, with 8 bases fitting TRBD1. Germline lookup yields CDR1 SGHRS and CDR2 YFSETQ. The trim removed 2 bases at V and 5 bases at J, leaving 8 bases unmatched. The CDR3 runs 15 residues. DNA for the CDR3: TGCGCCAGCAGCTTAGATACAGGGGGACGCGAGACCCAGTACTTC. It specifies CASSLDTGGRETQYF.

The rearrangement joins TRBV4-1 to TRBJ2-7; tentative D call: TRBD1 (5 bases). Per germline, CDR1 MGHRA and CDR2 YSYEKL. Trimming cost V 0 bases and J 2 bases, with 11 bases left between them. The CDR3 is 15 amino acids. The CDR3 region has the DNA TGCGCCAGCAGCCAAGATTTAGGGGTCACCTACGAGCAGTACTTC. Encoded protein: CASSQDLGVTYEQYF.

Here the CDR3 DNA reads TGCGCCAGCAGCGCGGCGACGGGGTCAAACAGTGGCTACACCTTC. The encoded protein is CASSAATGSNSGYTF. The rearrangement uses TRBV5-1 and TRBJ1-2; D gene uncertain. The V gene lost 4 bases and the J gene lost 7 bases, with 20 bases spanning the gap. The CDR3 has 15 amino acids. The germline V gene has CDR1 SGHRS and CDR2 YFSETQ.

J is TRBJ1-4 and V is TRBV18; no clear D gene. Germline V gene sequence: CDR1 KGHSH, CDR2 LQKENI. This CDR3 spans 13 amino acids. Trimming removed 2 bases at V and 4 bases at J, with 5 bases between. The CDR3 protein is CASSPGSNEKLFF. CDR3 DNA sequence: TGTGCCAGCTCACCAGGGAGTAATGAAAAACTGTTTTTT.

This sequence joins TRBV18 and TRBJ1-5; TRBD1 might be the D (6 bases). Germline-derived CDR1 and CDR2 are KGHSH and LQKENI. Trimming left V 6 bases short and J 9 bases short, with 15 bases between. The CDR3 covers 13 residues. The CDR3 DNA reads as TGTGCCAGCTCGCCCGAGGACAGTTCGCCCCAGCATTTT. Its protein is CASSPEDSSPQHF.

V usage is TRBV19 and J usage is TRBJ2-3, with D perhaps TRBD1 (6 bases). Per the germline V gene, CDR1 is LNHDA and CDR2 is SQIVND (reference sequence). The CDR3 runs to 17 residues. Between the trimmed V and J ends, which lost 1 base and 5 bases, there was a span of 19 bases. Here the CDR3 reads CASSIVGNRAWKDTQYF. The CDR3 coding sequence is TGTGCCAGTAGTATAGTGGGGAACAGGGCTTGGAAAGATACGCAGTATTTT.

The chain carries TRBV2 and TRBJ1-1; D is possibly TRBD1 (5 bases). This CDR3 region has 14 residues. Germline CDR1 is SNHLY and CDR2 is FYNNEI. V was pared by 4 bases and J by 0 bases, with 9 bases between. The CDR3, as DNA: TGTGCCAGCAGTGTGGCAGGGATGAACACTGAAGCTTTCTTT. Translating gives CASSVAGMNTEAFF.

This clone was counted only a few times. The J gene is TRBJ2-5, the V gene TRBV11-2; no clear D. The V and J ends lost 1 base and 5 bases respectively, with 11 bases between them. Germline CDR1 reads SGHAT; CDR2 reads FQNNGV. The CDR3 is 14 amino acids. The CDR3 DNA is TGTGCCAGCAGCTTAGGCCAGGATGTGGAGACCCAGTACTTC. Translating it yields CASSLGQDVETQYF.

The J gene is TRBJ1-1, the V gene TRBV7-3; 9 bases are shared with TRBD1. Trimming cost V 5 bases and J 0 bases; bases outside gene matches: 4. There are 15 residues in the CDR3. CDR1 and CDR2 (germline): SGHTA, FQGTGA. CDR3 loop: CASSPGTGLNTEAFF. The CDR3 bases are TGTGCCAGCAGCCCCGGGACAGGGCTGAACACTGAAGCTTTCTTT. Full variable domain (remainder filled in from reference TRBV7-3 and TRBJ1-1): GAGVSQTPSNKVTEKGKYVELRCDPISGHTALYWYRQSLGQGPEFLIYFQGTGAADDSGLPNDRFFAVRPEGSVSTLKIQRTERGDSAVYLCASSPGTGLNTEAFFGQGTRLTVV.

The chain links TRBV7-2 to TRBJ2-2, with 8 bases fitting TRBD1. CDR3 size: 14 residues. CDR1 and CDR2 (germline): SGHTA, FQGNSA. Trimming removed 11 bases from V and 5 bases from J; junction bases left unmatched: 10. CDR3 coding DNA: TGTGCCGGGGGAGACAGGGGAACTACCGGGGAGCTGTTTTTT. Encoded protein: CAGGDRGTTGELFF.

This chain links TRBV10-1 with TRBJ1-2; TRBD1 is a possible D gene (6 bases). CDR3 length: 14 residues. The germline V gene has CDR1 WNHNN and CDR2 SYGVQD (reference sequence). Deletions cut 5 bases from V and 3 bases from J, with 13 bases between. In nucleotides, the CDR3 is TGCGCCAGCAGTCCATCAGGACAGCACTATGGCTACACCTTC. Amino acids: CASSPSGQHYGYTF.

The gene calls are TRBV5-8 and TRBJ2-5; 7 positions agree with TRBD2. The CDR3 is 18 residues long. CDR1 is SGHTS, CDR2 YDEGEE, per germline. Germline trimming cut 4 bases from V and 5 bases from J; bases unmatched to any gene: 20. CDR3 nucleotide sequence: TGTGCCAGCAGCCGTGGGGGGGGAGCTGGGATGCCTGGGGAGACCCAGTACTTC. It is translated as CASSRGGGAGMPGETQYF.

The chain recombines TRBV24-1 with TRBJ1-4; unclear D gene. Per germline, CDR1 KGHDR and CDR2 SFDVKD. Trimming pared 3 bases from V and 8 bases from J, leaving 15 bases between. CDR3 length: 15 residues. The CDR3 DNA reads TGTGCCACCAGTGATGCGGCTAGCCAGTACGAAAAACTGTTTTTT. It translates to CATSDAASQYEKLFF.

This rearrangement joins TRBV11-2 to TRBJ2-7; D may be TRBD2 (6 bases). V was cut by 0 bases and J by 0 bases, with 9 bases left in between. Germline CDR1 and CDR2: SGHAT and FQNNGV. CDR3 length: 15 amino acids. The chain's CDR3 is CASSLESGFSYEQYF. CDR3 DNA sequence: TGTGCCAGCAGCTTAGAGAGCGGGTTCTCCTACGAGCAGTACTTC.

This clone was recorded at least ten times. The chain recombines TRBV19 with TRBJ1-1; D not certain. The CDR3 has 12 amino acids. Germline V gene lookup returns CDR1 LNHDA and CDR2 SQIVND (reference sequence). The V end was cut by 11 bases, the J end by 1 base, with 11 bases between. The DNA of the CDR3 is TGTGCCTCGGGTAGCCGGAACACTGAAGCTTTCTTT. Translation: CASGSRNTEAFF. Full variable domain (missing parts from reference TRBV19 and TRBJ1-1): DGGITQSPKYLFRKEGQNVTLSCEQNLNHDAMYWYRQDPGQGLRLIYYSQIVNDFQKGDIAEGYSVSREKKESFPLTVTSAQKNPTAFYLCASGSRNTEAFFGQGTRLTVV.

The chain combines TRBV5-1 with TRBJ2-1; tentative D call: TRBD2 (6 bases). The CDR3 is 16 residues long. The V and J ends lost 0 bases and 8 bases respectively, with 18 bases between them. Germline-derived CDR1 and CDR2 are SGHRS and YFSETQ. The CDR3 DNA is TGCGCCAGCAGCTTGGCCGGGGGATACGGTGGGCATGAGCAGTTCTTC. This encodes CASSLAGGYGGHEQFF.

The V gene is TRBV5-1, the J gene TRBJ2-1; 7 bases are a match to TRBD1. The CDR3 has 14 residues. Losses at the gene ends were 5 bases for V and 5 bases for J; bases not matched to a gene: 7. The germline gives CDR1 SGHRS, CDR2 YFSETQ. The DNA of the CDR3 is TGCGCCAGCAGTAGGCCCCAGGGGGACAATGAGCAGTTCTTC. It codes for CASSRPQGDNEQFF.

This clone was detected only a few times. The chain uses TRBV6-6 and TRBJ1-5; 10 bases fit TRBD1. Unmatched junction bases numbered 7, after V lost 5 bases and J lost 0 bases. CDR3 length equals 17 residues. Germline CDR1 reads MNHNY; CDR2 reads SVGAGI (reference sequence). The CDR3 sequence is CASSPRTGGLSNQPQHF. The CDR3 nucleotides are TGTGCCAGCAGTCCACGGACAGGGGGGCTTAGCAATCAGCCCCAGCATTTT.

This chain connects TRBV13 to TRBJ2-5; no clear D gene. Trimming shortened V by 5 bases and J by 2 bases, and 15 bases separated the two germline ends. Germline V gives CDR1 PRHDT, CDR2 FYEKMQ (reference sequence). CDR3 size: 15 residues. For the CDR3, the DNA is TGTGCCAGCAGCCGAACAACACCAATTCAAGAGACCCAGTACTTC. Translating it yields CASSRTTPIQETQYF.

The DNA for the CDR3 is TGCGCCAGCAGCCTAACTAGCGGGGGCGGAGATAATAGCGCAGATACGCAGTATTTT. Protein product: CASSLTSGGGDNSADTQYF. The rearrangement uses TRBV5-1 and TRBJ2-3; 11 bases line up with TRBD2. This CDR3 is built from 19 residues. Germline V gene sequence: CDR1 SGHRS, CDR2 YFSETQ. V lost 4 bases and J lost 4; bases outside the gene matches: 17.

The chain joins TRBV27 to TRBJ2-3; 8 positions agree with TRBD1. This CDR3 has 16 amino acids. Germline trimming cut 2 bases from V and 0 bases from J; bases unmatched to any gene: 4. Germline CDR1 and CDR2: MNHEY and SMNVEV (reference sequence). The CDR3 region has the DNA TGTGCCAGCAGTTTAATGGGACAGGTGAGCACAGATACGCAGTATTTT. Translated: CASSLMGQVSTDTQYF.

The CDR3 reads CASSPQGWEQYV. CDR3 coding DNA: TGTGCCAGCAGTCCCCAGGGGTGGGAGCAGTACGTC. The chain recombines TRBV28 with TRBJ2-7, with a weak D call TRBD1 (6 bases). Germline V gives CDR1 MDHEN, CDR2 SYDVKM. There are 12 residues in the CDR3. Trimming took 5 bases from V and 7 from J, leaving 12 bases between them.

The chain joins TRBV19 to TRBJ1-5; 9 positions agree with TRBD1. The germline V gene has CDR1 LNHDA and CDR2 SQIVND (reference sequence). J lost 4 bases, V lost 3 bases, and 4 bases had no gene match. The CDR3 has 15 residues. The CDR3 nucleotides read TGTGCCAGTAGTATGGGGACAGGGAATAATCAGCCCCAGCATTTT. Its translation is CASSMGTGNNQPQHF.

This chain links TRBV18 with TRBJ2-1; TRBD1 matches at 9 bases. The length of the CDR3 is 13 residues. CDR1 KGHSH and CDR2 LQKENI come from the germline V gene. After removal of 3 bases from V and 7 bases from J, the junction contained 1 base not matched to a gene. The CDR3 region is CASSPGTGNEQFF. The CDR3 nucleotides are TGTGCCAGCTCACCGGGGACAGGGAATGAGCAGTTCTTC.

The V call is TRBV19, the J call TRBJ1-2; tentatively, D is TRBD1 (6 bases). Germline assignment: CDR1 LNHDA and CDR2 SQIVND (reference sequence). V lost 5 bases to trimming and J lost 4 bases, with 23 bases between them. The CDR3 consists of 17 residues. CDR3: CASSPSLTATGSYGYTF. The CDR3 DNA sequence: TGTGCCAGTAGTCCTAGCCTGACAGCCACAGGGAGCTATGGCTACACCTTC.

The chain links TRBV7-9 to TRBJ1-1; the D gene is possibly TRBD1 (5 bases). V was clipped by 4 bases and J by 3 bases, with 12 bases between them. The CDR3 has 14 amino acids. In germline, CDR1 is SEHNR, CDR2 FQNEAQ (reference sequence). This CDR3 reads CASSWGRVHTEAFF. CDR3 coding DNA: TGTGCCAGCAGCTGGGGCAGGGTTCACACTGAAGCTTTCTTT.

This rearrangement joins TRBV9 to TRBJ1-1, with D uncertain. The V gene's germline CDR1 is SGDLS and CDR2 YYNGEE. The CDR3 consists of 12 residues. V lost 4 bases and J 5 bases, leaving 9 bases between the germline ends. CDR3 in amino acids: CASSPPGTEAFF. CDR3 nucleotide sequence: TGTGCCAGCAGCCCCCCCGGTACTGAAGCTTTCTTT.